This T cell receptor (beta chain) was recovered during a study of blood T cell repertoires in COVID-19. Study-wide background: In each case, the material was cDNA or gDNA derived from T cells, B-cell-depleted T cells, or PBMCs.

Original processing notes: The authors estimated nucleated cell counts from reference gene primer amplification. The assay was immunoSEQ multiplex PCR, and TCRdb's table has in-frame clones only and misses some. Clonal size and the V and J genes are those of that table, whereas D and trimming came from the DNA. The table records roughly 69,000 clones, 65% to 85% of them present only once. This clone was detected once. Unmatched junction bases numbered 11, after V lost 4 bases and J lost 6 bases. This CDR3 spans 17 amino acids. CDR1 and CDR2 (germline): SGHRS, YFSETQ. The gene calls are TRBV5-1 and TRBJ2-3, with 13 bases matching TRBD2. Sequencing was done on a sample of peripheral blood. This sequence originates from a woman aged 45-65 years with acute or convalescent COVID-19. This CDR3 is CASSTGLAGVTVDTQYF. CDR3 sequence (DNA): TGCGCCAGCAGCACCGGACTAGCGGGAGTGACGGTGGATACGCAGTATTTT.